This TCR beta chain emerged from a study of blood T cell repertoires in COVID-19. Study-wide background: The study drew acute and convalescent COVID-19 samples from the United States, Italy and Spain. Sources were T cells, B-cell-depleted T cells, or PBMCs; the material itself was cDNA or gDNA.

Original data processing: Nucleated cell number was recorded as an estimate derived from reference gene primer amplification. Assay used: immunoSEQ multiplex PCR; TCRdb lists only in-frame clones, some missing. The V and J calls and clone size were taken over from that table, and D and trimming were inferred from the DNA. The profile shows under 35,000 clones, 65% to 90% of them singletons. The CDR3 runs to 14 residues. V gave up 1 base and J gave up 2 bases, with 8 bases separating them. Germline V lookup: CDR1 KGHSH, CDR2 LQKENI. The specimen sequenced was peripheral blood. The chain uses TRBV18 and TRBJ2-5; D is unresolved. The sequence derives from a woman in her sixties with active COVID-19. The CDR3 DNA sequence: TGTGCCAGCTCACCACTTAGCAGACAAGAGACCCAGTACTTC. Protein product: CASSPLSRQETQYF.